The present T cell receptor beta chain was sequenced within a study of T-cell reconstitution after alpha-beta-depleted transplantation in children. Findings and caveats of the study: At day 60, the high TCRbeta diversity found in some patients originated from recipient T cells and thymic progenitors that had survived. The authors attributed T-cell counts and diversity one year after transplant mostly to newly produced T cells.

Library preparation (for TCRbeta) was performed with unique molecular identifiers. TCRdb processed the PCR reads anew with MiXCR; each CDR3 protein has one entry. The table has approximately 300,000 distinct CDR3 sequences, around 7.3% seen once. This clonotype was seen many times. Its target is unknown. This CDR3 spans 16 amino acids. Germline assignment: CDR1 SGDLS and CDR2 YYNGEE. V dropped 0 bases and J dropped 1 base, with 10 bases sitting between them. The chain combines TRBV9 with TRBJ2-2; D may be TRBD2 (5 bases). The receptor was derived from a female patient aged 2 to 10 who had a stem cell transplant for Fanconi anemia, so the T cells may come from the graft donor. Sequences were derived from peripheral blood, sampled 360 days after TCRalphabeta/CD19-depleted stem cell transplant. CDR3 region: CASSVAAVMNTGELFF. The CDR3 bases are TGTGCCAGCAGCGTAGCAGCGGTGATGAACACCGGGGAGCTGTTTTTT. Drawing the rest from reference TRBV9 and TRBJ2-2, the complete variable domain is DSGVTQTPKHLITATGQRVTLRCSPRSGDLSVYWYQQSLDQGLQFLIQYYNGEERAKGNILERFSAQQFPDLHSELNLSSLELGDSALYFCASSVAAVMNTGELFFGEGSRLTVL.